A single sample is the source of the 28 T cell receptor beta chains below, sequenced in a study of response to subunit inactivated influenza vaccine. TCRdb itself ran the RT-PCR reads through MiXCR, one entry per CDR3 protein. The profile shows some 850,000 distinct CDR3 sequences, about 18% of them singletons. The specimen was PBMCs from blood, collected approximately 5 days after vaccination. Receptors were obtained from a man between 45 and 60 years old who received an inactivated influenza vaccine.

The V gene is TRBV20-1, the J gene TRBJ2-3, with D tentatively TRBD1 (6 bases). The CDR3 is 14 residues long. Germline V gene lookup returns CDR1 DFQATT and CDR2 SNEGSKA (reference sequence). V was pared by 6 bases and J by 1 base, with 14 bases between. The chain's CDR3 is CSAMTGAGTDTQYF. The DNA of the CDR3 is TGCAGTGCAATGACAGGAGCAGGCACAGATACGCAGTATTTT.

The rearrangement links TRBV29-1 to TRBJ2-5; the match to TRBD1 covers 7 bases. This CDR3 region has 13 residues. Trimming at V came to 3 bases and at J to 2 bases, leaving 3 bases not matched to a gene. Germline values: CDR1 SQVTM, CDR2 ANQGSEA. CDR3 coding DNA: TGCAGCGTTGAGGGGACAGTACAAGAGACCCAGTACTTC. Encoded protein: CSVEGTVQETQYF.

This clonotype was detected a few times. The V call is TRBV5-1, the J call TRBJ2-3; 15 positions match TRBD2. The V gene end was trimmed by 4 bases and the J gene end by 4 bases; junction bases not matched to a gene: 4. This CDR3 has 16 amino acids. Germline lookup yields CDR1 SGHRS and CDR2 YFSETQ. CDR3 amino acids: CASSRTSGGASDTQYF. In nucleotides, the CDR3 is TGCGCCAGCAGCAGGACTAGCGGGGGGGCATCAGATACGCAGTATTTT.

This chain connects TRBV4-1 to TRBJ2-7; unclear D gene. Trimming pared 1 base from V and 3 bases from J, leaving 13 bases between. The CDR3 has 15 residues. Germline V CDR1 and CDR2: MGHRA, YSYEKL. CDR3 in DNA: TGCGCCAGCAGCCAAGGGTCCGGGTTGGGCTACGAGCAGTACTTC. As protein: CASSQGSGLGYEQYF.

The chain has TRBV11-1 and TRBJ2-3, with TRBD1 matching 11 bases. Germline V gene sequence: CDR1 SGHAT, CDR2 FQDESV (reference sequence). V trimming: 5 bases; J trimming: 2 bases; junction bases outside the gene matches: 12. The CDR3 runs to 18 residues. The CDR3 here is CASSTTVGQGANTDTQYF. The CDR3 DNA follows: TGTGCCAGCAGCACTACTGTCGGACAGGGGGCGAACACAGATACGCAGTATTTT. The whole variable domain, filled in from reference TRBV11-1 and TRBJ2-3, reads EAEVAQSPRYKITEKSQAVAFWCDPISGHATLYWYRQILGQGPELLVQFQDESVVDDSQLPKDRFSAERLKGVDSTLKIQPAELGDSAMYLCASSTTVGQGANTDTQYFGPGTRLTVL.

V usage is TRBV6-5 and J usage is TRBJ2-3, with D perhaps TRBD1 or TRBD2 (5 bases each). This CDR3 is built from 15 residues. The germline V gene has CDR1 MNHEY and CDR2 SVGAGI. V lost 2 bases, J lost 8 bases, and 17 bases lay in between. This chain's CDR3 is CASSYVLPPGGTQYF. CDR3 DNA: TGTGCCAGCAGTTACGTACTCCCACCTGGGGGTACGCAGTATTTT.

The rearrangement links TRBV11-1 to TRBJ2-7; no firm D call. The CDR3 is 12 residues long. Germline CDR1 and CDR2: SGHAT and FQDESV (reference sequence). The V end was cut by 2 bases, the J end by 7 bases, with 9 bases between. DNA of the CDR3: TGTGCCAGCAGCTTATCTAACTGGGAGCAGTACTTC. The encoded protein is CASSLSNWEQYF. Full variable domain (remainder filled in from reference TRBV11-1 and TRBJ2-7): EAEVAQSPRYKITEKSQAVAFWCDPISGHATLYWYRQILGQGPELLVQFQDESVVDDSQLPKDRFSAERLKGVDSTLKIQPAELGDSAMYLCASSLSNWEQYFGPGTRLTVT.

This clonotype was seen only a few times. J is TRBJ1-5 and V is TRBV15; TRBD1 is a possible D gene (6 bases). Trimming removed 0 bases at V and 1 base at J, with 13 bases between. Looked up from germline, CDR1 is LNHNV and CDR2 is YYDKDF (reference sequence). The CDR3 totals 17 residues. Here the CDR3 reads CATSRDLPGTSNQPQHF. The CDR3, as DNA: TGTGCCACCAGCAGAGACCTTCCCGGGACAAGCAATCAGCCCCAGCATTTT.

The rearrangement joins TRBV5-1 to TRBJ2-2, with TRBD1 identical over 7 bases. The length of the CDR3 is 16 residues. The V gene end was trimmed by 3 bases and the J gene end by 0 bases; junction bases not matched to a gene: 5. Germline CDR1 and CDR2: SGHRS and YFSETQ. CDR3 in amino acids: CASSWMGQPNTGELFF. The CDR3 DNA reads TGCGCCAGCAGCTGGATGGGACAGCCGAACACCGGGGAGCTGTTTTTT.

This clonotype turned up a few times. This rearrangement joins TRBV20-1 to TRBJ2-7; the D gene is possibly TRBD1 (6 bases). The CDR3 loop spans 11 amino acids. Between the trimmed V and J ends, which lost 5 bases and 6 bases, there was a span of 11 bases. Germline V lookup: CDR1 DFQATT, CDR2 SNEGSKA (reference sequence). This chain's CDR3 is CSARRTAEQYF. The CDR3 region has the DNA TGCAGTGCTCGCAGGACAGCCGAGCAGTACTTC.

The chain carries TRBV4-2 and TRBJ1-4, with 7 nucleotides matching TRBD1. V lost 5 bases, J lost 0 bases, and 6 bases stayed unmatched. The V gene's germline CDR1 is LGHNA and CDR2 YNFKEQ. This CDR3 region has 16 residues. The CDR3 loop is CASSTGTGATNEKLFF. The CDR3 DNA sequence: TGTGCCAGCAGCACCGGAACAGGGGCAACTAATGAAAAACTGTTTTTT.

This clonotype occurred a few times. The chain carries TRBV6-2 or TRBV6-3 and TRBJ1-4; 12 nucleotides align to TRBD1. This CDR3 comprises 12 residues. Germline loops: CDR1 MNHEY, CDR2 SVGEGT. The ends lost 8 bases at V and 8 bases at J; junction bases unmatched: 0. The CDR3 loop reads CASGTGGEKLFF. The DNA of the CDR3 is TGTGCCAGCGGGACAGGGGGCGAAAAACTGTTTTTT.

The chain is built from TRBV28 and TRBJ2-1, with 8 nucleotides matching TRBD2. This CDR3 is 15 amino acids long. Unmatched junction bases numbered 8, after V lost 4 bases and J lost 6 bases. The germline V gene encodes CDR1 MDHEN and CDR2 SYDVKM. Here the CDR3 DNA reads TGTGCCAGCAGTTCCGGGGGGGTTGAGGGCAATGAGCAGTTCTTC. This codes for CASSSGGVEGNEQFF. Full variable domain (missing parts from reference TRBV28 and TRBJ2-1): DVKVTQSSRYLVKRTGEKVFLECVQDMDHENMFWYRQDPGLGLRLIYFSYDVKMKEKGDIPEGYSVSREKKERFSLILESASTNQTSMYLCASSSGGVEGNEQFFGPGTRLTVL.

At least ten counts were recorded for this clonotype. DNA of the CDR3: TGTGCCAGCAGCCAAGATTTGAGGACCTACGAGCAGTACTTC. Translation: CASSQDLRTYEQYF. This chain uses TRBV4-2 with TRBJ2-7; D ambiguous. The germline V and J ends were trimmed by 0 bases and 2 bases, with 8 bases remaining between them. Germline V gene lookup returns CDR1 LGHNA and CDR2 YNFKEQ. CDR3 length: 14 residues.

The V call is TRBV3-1, the J call TRBJ2-1; 10 nucleotides agree with TRBD2. Looked up from germline, CDR1 is LGHDT and CDR2 is YNNKEL (reference sequence). Trimming took 2 bases from V and 3 from J; bases not matched to a gene: 7. This CDR3 is built from 17 residues. CDR3 sequence reads: CASSQNSAGGLYNEQFF. The DNA for the CDR3 is TGTGCCAGCAGCCAAAATTCAGCGGGGGGGCTCTACAATGAGCAGTTCTTC.

The V call is TRBV24-1, the J call TRBJ2-2; 8 bases agree with TRBD2. This CDR3 region has 18 residues. Germline V gene data show CDR1 as KGHDR and CDR2 as SFDVKD. V was pared by 3 bases and J by 4 bases, with 12 bases of the junction left unmatched. The CDR3 coding sequence is TGTGCCACCAGTGATCCCGCACGGGAGGGAAGGGGCACCGGGGAGCTGTTTTTT. Its translation: CATSDPAREGRGTGELFF.

There are a few counts of this clonotype. V usage is TRBV12-5 and J usage is TRBJ2-1; possibly TRBD1 for D (6 bases). The CDR3 extends over 13 amino acids. Germline CDR1 reads LGHNT; CDR2 reads FRNRAP. V was trimmed by 5 bases and J by 6 bases, leaving 11 bases between them. CDR3 protein: CASGPDRTNEQFF. CDR3 nucleotides: TGTGCTAGTGGTCCCGACAGGACCAATGAGCAGTTCTTC.

V and J are TRBV4-2 and TRBJ2-2; 9 bases align to TRBD1. From germline, CDR1 is LGHNA and CDR2 YNFKEQ. The CDR3 has 16 residues. The trim removed 1 base at V and 4 bases at J, leaving 4 bases unmatched. This CDR3 is CASSQGLQGATGELFF. CDR3 DNA sequence: TGTGCCAGCAGCCAAGGGCTACAGGGGGCCACCGGGGAGCTGTTTTTT.

This clonotype was observed a handful of times. The chain combines TRBV12-3 or TRBV12-4 with TRBJ1-2; possibly TRBD1 for D (5 bases). The V gene lost 2 bases and the J gene lost 5 bases, with 9 bases spanning the gap. This CDR3 spans 13 amino acids. In DNA, the CDR3 is TGTGCCAGCAGTTTACCGGGGCCATATGGCTACACCTTC. Its protein product is CASSLPGPYGYTF.

The V and J genes are TRBV25-1 and TRBJ1-6; D is ambiguous. The germline V gene encodes CDR1 MGHDK and CDR2 SYGVNS. This CDR3 is built from 13 residues. The V and J ends lost 5 bases and 8 bases respectively, with 10 bases between them. CDR3 DNA sequence: TGTGCCAGCAGTACTCATCAGGATTCACCCCTCCACTTT. It specifies CASSTHQDSPLHF.

J is TRBJ2-4 and V is TRBV27, with TRBD1 as a possible D gene (6 bases). Germline V lookup: CDR1 MNHEY, CDR2 SMNVEV (reference sequence). This CDR3 spans 12 amino acids. Trimming shortened V by 10 bases and J by 7 bases, and 14 bases separated the two germline ends. CDR3 amino acids: CANMTGGNIQYF. Written as DNA, the CDR3 is TGTGCCAACATGACAGGAGGTAACATTCAGTACTTC.

In the case of this clonotype: The junction differs from germline at one of its ends, possibly a read error. The chain couples TRBV12-3 or TRBV12-4 to TRBJ2-5, with D maybe TRBD1 (6 bases). The CDR3 loop spans 13 amino acids. CDR3 region: CTSSSGDKETQYF. The CDR3 DNA is TGTACCAGCAGTTCTGGGGACAAAGAGACCCAGTACTTC.

The J gene is TRBJ2-1, the V gene TRBV6-2 or TRBV6-3; 12 positions agree with TRBD2. The V gene end was trimmed by 2 bases and the J gene end by 14 bases; junction bases not matched to a gene: 7. Germline CDR1 and CDR2: MNHEY and SVGEGT. The CDR3 extends over 14 amino acids. The CDR3 region has the DNA TGTGCCAGCAGTTACGGCTCTAGCGGGGGGGCTAAGTTCTTC. Encoded protein: CASSYGSSGGAKFF.

There are a few counts of this clonotype. The V gene is TRBV7-6, the J gene TRBJ2-5; TRBD2 agrees at 9 bases. V trimming: 4 bases; J trimming: 5 bases; junction bases outside the gene matches: 11. The CDR3 totals 16 residues. Germline values: CDR1 SGHVS, CDR2 FNYEAQ. CDR3 nucleotides: TGTGCCAGCAGCTCGCGAGGACTAGCGTCCCGCGAGACCCAGTACTTC. Translation gives CASSSRGLASRETQYF.

This rearrangement joins TRBV7-9 to TRBJ2-7; 7 positions agree with TRBD1. Germline trimming cut 5 bases from V and 3 bases from J; bases unmatched to any gene: 10. The CDR3 has 15 amino acids. CDR1 and CDR2 from the germline V gene are SEHNR and FQNEAQ (reference sequence). The CDR3 DNA sequence: TGTGCCAGCAGCGAGCCGGGACAGATTCTCTACGAGCAGTACTTC. This codes for CASSEPGQILYEQYF.

This sequence joins TRBV29-1 and TRBJ2-3; TRBD2 aligns across 10 bases. The CDR3 spans 14 residues. Germline values: CDR1 SQVTM, CDR2 ANQGSEA. Germline trimming cut 6 bases from V and 5 bases from J; bases unmatched to any gene: 8. In nucleotides, the CDR3 is TGCAGCGTGAGAGCGGGGGGGCCTGGAGATACGCAGTATTTT. Encoded protein: CSVRAGGPGDTQYF.

This CDR3 is CASSAPPDRGQNQPQHF. In DNA form, the CDR3 reads TGTGCCAGCAGTGCCCCACCCGACAGGGGGCAAAATCAGCCCCAGCATTTT. The J gene is TRBJ1-5, the V gene TRBV6-4; 10 bases are shared with TRBD1. The J segment lost 4 bases and the V segment lost 4 bases, leaving 10 bases of the junction unmatched. The CDR3 is 17 residues long. The germline gives CDR1 MRHNA, CDR2 SNTAGT.

This clonotype was recorded a few times. The chain couples TRBV29-1 to TRBJ1-1; maybe TRBD1 (5 bases). V gave up 7 bases and J gave up 1 base, with 13 bases separating them. CDR3 length: 13 amino acids. Germline values: CDR1 SQVTM, CDR2 ANQGSEA. The CDR3 nucleotides read TGCAGCGGTCGGGTCCAGGGGAACACTGAAGCTTTCTTT. This sequence encodes CSGRVQGNTEAFF.